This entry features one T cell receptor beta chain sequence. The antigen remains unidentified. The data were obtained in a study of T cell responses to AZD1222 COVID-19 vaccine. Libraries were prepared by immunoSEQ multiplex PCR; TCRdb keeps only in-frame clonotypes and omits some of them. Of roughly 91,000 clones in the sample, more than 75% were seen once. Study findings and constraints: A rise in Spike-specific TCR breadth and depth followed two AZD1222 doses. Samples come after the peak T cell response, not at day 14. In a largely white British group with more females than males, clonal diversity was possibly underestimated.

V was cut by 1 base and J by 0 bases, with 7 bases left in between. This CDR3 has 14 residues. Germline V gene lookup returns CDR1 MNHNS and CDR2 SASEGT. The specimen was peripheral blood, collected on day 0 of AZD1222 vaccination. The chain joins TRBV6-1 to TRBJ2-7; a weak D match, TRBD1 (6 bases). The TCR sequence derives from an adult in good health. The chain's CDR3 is CASSEGTASYEQYF. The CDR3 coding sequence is TGTGCCAGCAGTGAAGGGACAGCCTCCTACGAGCAGTACTTC.